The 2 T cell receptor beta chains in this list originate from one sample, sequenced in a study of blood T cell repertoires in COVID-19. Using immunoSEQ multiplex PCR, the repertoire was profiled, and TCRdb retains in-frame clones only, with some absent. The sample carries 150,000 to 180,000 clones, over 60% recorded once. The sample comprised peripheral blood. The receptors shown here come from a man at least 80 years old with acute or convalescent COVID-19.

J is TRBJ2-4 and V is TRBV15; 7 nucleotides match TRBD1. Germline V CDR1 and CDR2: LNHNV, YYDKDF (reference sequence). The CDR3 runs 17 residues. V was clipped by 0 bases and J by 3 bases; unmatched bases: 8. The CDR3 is CATSREGTALGKNIQYF. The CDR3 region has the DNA TGTGCCACCAGCAGAGAGGGGACAGCACTAGGCAAAAACATTCAGTACTTC. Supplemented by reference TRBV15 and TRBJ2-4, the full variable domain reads DAMVIQNPRYQVTQFGKPVTLSCSQTLNHNVMYWYQQKSSQAPKLLFHYYDKDFNNEADTPDNFQSRRPNTSFCFLDIRSPGLGDTAMYLCATSREGTALGKNIQYFGAGTRLSVL.

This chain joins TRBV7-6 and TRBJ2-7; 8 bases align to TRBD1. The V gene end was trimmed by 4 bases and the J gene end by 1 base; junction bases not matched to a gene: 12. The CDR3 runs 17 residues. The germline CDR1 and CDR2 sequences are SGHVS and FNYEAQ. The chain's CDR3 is CASSSRRQGAESYEQYF. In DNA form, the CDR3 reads TGTGCCAGCAGCTCTCGACGCCAGGGGGCTGAGTCCTACGAGCAGTACTTC.